This T cell receptor (beta chain) was retrieved from a study of CD8 T cells in Susac syndrome. RNA was extracted with the RNeasy kit, and a quantity of about 0.45 to 1 ug was reverse transcribed using random hexamers. One entry per CDR3 protein, called by TCRdb with MiXCR from the immunoSEQ multiplex PCR reads. Of 95,000 to 150,000 distinct CDR3 sequences detected, nearly 96% appear once; the ten largest clones hold less than 0.15%. This CDR3 is 14 amino acids long. Trimming took off 7 bases at V and 0 bases at J, with 15 bases between the two ends. Germline CDR1 is SQVTM and CDR2 is ANQGSEA. The gene calls are TRBV29-1 and TRBJ2-5; weak D call: TRBD1 (6 bases). The sequenced sample was CD4+ T cells from PBMCs. This sequence originates from a human donor with Susac syndrome. The CDR3 loop reads CSARANRDQETQYF. The CDR3 bases are TGCAGCGCCCGGGCCAACAGGGACCAAGAGACCCAGTACTTC.